This T cell receptor (beta chain) was captured by sequencing in a study of Graves' ophthalmopathy and Graves' hyperthyroidism. Study-wide points: Blood shared most expanded thyroid clonotypes above 0.001 frequency.

Only one count was recorded for this clonotype. The antigen is unknown. A much more abundant neighbour one base away suggests this may be a read error. Amplified material comprised TCR beta CDR3 regions derived from RNA transcripts. An opening RT-PCR round employed HTBI primers and preceded a second-round multiplex PCR. MiXCR, run by TCRdb on the multiplex PCR reads, gives a single entry per CDR3 protein. This sample has over a million distinct CDR3 sequences, with less than 45% found just once. New diagnoses, under 2 months' duration, and ages 18 to 65 characterized the hyperthyroidism patients. Specimen: peripheral blood or thyroid tissue (not recorded which). The origin of this receptor is an adult man with Graves' hyperthyroidism.

CDR3 coding DNA: TGTGCCGGCAGCTCAAGACAGGGAAGCAGCGAGCAGTACTTC. Translated: CAGSSRQGSSEQYF. The rearrangement uses TRBV7-3 and TRBJ2-7; 7 positions agree with TRBD1. Germline V gives CDR1 SGHTA, CDR2 FQGTGA. The CDR3 has 14 amino acids.